The rows below give T cell receptor beta chains drawn from one sample of a study of T cells after yellow fever vaccination. TCRdb fed the 5' RACE reads into MiXCR, producing one record per CDR3 protein. The profile shows 110,000 to 150,000 distinct CDR3 sequences, 6.6% of them singletons. The input for sequencing was CD4+ T cells sorted from PBMCs, taken 10 days after the yellow fever booster vaccination. The receptor source for this set is a man younger than 40 who received the YFV17D yellow fever vaccine. Both conserved end residues are part of each CDR3. Each record gives: J gene, V gene, CDR3 protein.

TRBJ1-2,TRBV29-1,CSVLQDGSNYGYTF
TRBJ2-7,TRBV7-2,CASSLEKGRGYEQYF
TRBJ2-2,TRBV15,CATSRDLVSGELFF
TRBJ2-3,TRBV5-1,CASRSEYTQYF
TRBJ2-7,TRBV7-9,CASSLWDRTSYEQYF
TRBJ2-3,TRBV7-2,CASSFRLAGRTDTQYF
TRBJ2-5,TRBV5-1,CASSLQEETQYF
TRBJ2-5,TRBV15,CATSGKNLGGLETQYF
TRBJ2-7,TRBV6-5,CASSTSWTGGNEQYF
TRBJ2-4,TRBV20-1,CSARGPSAGGQNIQYF
TRBJ2-1,TRBV7-8,CASSLMDAEQFF
TRBJ2-1,TRBV11-2,CASSSIMGAYNEQFF
TRBJ2-7,TRBV12-3/TRBV12-4,CASSSIAGGTYEQYF
TRBJ2-3,TRBV4-3,CASSQLGGLAGVSDTQYF
TRBJ2-5,TRBV20-1,CSARAPPAQYF
TRBJ2-7,TRBV20-1,CSARVPPTATYEQYF
TRBJ2-3,TRBV27,CASRIAGARDTQYF
TRBJ2-3,TRBV5-4,CASSFGLAGPSTDTQYF
TRBJ2-2,TRBV20-1,CSARDVTGELFF
TRBJ2-3,TRBV7-2,CASSLRGDGSADTQYF
TRBJ1-1,TRBV20-1,CSASRHNSRDAFF
TRBJ2-1,TRBV14,CASSPDRGSIFHEQFF
TRBJ2-1,TRBV5-1,CASSLEAGLHNEQFF
TRBJ1-3,TRBV28,CASSFLRGASGNTIYF
TRBJ2-5,TRBV30,CAWSLWEFEETQYF
TRBJ2-7,TRBV7-2,CASRKLAGAYEQYF
TRBJ2-5,TRBV11-3,CASSLGLWSHIGETQYF
TRBJ2-6,TRBV5-4,CASSSYESGANVLTF
TRBJ2-3,TRBV11-2,CASSRSGTSTDTQYF
TRBJ2-5,TRBV7-9,CASSFETQYF
TRBJ2-1,TRBV7-2,CASSFSGSEQFF
TRBJ2-5,TRBV5-5,CASQIRASGQETQYF
TRBJ2-3,TRBV7-3,CASSPMGLAGGSTDTQYF
TRBJ2-4,TRBV12-3/TRBV12-4,CASREGAGNIQYF
TRBJ1-2,TRBV6-5,CASSYARTYYGYTF
TRBJ2-7,TRBV6-2/TRBV6-3,CASSYTAPGRYEQYF
TRBJ2-1,TRBV5-1,CASSLGGNRKEFF
TRBJ1-5,TRBV2,CASREQGNSNQPQHF
TRBJ2-7,TRBV5-1,CASSRMTGTTYEQYF
TRBJ1-5,TRBV12-3/TRBV12-4,CASSAGSNQPQHF
TRBJ1-5,TRBV12-3/TRBV12-4,CASSLVGNNQHF
TRBJ2-5,TRBV30,CAAQGPGGETQYF
TRBJ2-1,TRBV3-1,CASSQTLASSEQFF
TRBJ1-6,TRBV5-1,CASSLTALSPNSHNSPLHF
TRBJ2-7,TRBV11-1,CASIGTGDVGEQYF
TRBJ2-1,TRBV29-1,CIFRGIGGLAGNEQFF
TRBJ2-5,TRBV12-3/TRBV12-4,CASRQSSVLGETQYF
TRBJ2-7,TRBV6-1,CASSQQGPPDEQYF
TRBJ2-7,TRBV3-1,CASSLTLALIYEQYF
TRBJ2-6,TRBV28,CASSLPGSGANVLTF
TRBJ2-1,TRBV29-1,CSVSGQGGINEQFF
TRBJ2-1,TRBV5-1,CASSVKGARSYNEQFF
TRBJ2-7,TRBV25-1,CASSHSEASGRIEQYF